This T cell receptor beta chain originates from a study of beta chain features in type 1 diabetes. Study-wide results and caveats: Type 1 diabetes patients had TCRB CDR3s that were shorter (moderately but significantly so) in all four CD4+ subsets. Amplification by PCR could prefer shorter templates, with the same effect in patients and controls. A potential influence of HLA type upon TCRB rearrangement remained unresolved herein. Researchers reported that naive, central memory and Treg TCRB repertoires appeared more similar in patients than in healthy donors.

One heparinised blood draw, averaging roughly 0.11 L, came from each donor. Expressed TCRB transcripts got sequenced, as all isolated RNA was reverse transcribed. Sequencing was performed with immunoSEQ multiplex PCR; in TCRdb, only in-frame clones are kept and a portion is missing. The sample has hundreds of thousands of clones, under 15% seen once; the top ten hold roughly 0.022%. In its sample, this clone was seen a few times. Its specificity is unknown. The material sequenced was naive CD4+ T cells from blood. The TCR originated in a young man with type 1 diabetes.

In nucleotides, the CDR3 is TGTGCTTCAGCGGGGCAGTACCAAGAGACCCAGTACTTC. Its translation is CASAGQYQETQYF. The chain employs TRBV30 and TRBJ2-5; 7 bases are a match to TRBD2. This CDR3 is 13 amino acids long. The germline V gene encodes CDR1 GTSNPN and CDR2 SVGIG (reference sequence).